The clone carrying this T cell receptor beta chain showed up many times. Investigators amplified TCR beta CDR3 regions from RNA transcripts. In the first round, RT-PCR was carried out with HTBI primers, and a multiplex PCR formed the second round. Each CDR3 protein is one row after TCRdb ran MiXCR on the multiplex PCR reads. The table records about 390,000 distinct CDR3 sequences, 15% of them present only once. These data belong to a study of Graves' ophthalmopathy and Graves' hyperthyroidism. Turning to the study itself: The blood sample was drawn at first diagnosis and before any treatment.

Eligible hyperthyroidism cases comprised new diagnoses of under 2 months' duration in individuals aged 18 to 65. Certain patients, namely those with other autoimmune diseases, uncontrolled infections, pregnancy or lactation, were excluded. Serum thyroxine and TRAb, along with clinical symptoms, thyroid ultrasound and orbital computed tomography, were what diagnosis relied on. Germline V gene lookup returns CDR1 MNHEY and CDR2 SVGEGT. Trimming cost V 3 bases and J 2 bases, with 10 bases left between them. This CDR3 is built from 14 residues. This TCR was sampled from a woman aged 18-29 years with stable Graves' hyperthyroidism. The V gene is TRBV6-2 or TRBV6-3, the J gene TRBJ2-5; D assignment may be TRBD1 or TRBD2 (5 bases each). Sequenced material: peripheral blood. The CDR3 spells CASSYGGSQETQYF. CDR3 nucleotide sequence: TGTGCCAGCAGTTATGGGGGATCACAAGAGACCCAGTACTTC.